Following are 12 T cell receptor beta chains from one sample sequenced in a study of OX40 agonist ivuxolimab in advanced cancers. Generated by immunoSEQ multiplex PCR, the TCRdb table keeps only in-frame clones and is missing some. This table holds approximately 68,000 clones, approximately 90% found once. Sample: CD4+ or CD8+ T cells sorted from blood, taken in a trial of the OX40 agonist ivuxolimab. The receptors originated from an adult with an advanced solid tumor such as melanoma, head and neck, liver or kidney cancer.

The sample holds one count of this clone. The gene calls are TRBV25-1 and TRBJ2-5, with D possibly called TRBD1 or TRBD2 (5 bases each). Germline CDR1 and CDR2: MGHDK and SYGVNS. This CDR3 is 14 amino acids long. Between the trimmed V and J ends, which lost 6 bases and 2 bases, there was a span of 13 bases. In nucleotides, the CDR3 is TGTGCCAGCAGCCTCGACAGACTACAAGAGACCCAGTACTTC. Protein sequence: CASSLDRLQETQYF.

This clone was seen a few times. The rearrangement uses TRBV30 and TRBJ1-2, with unresolved D. Trimming pared 3 bases from V and 8 bases from J, leaving 16 bases between. CDR3 length: 13 amino acids. The germline V gene encodes CDR1 GTSNPN and CDR2 SVGIG (reference sequence). The CDR3 nucleotides read TGTGCCTGGAGCGACGCCCTGCGGCACGGCTACACCTTC. Its translation: CAWSDALRHGYTF. Full variable domain (outside the CDR3, taken from reference TRBV30 and TRBJ1-2): SQTIHQWPATLVQPVGSPLSLECTVEGTSNPNLYWYRQAAGRGLQLLFYSVGIGQISSEVPQNLSASRPQDRQFILSSKKLLLSDSGFYLCAWSDALRHGYTFGSGTRLTVV.

The chain carries TRBV11-2 and TRBJ2-2; a possible D gene is TRBD1 (6 bases). The CDR3 covers 17 residues. The V end lost 1 base, the J end lost 2 bases, and 14 bases lay between the germline ends. Germline V lookup: CDR1 SGHAT, CDR2 FQNNGV. The CDR3 DNA is TGTGCCAGCAGCTTAGTAAGTGGGACAACTAACACCGGGGAGCTGTTTTTT. It codes for CASSLVSGTTNTGELFF.

The chain employs TRBV19 and TRBJ2-5, with 7 nucleotides matching TRBD2. This CDR3 is 15 amino acids long. Germline V gene lookup returns CDR1 LNHDA and CDR2 SQIVND (reference sequence). V lost 4 bases, J lost 5 bases, and 10 bases stayed unmatched. The CDR3 sequence is CASSKAGVGSETQYF. DNA for the CDR3: TGTGCCAGTAGTAAGGCGGGAGTGGGTTCGGAGACCCAGTACTTC.

This rearrangement joins TRBV2 to TRBJ2-2; D assignment may be TRBD1 or TRBD2 (5 bases each). Per germline, CDR1 SNHLY and CDR2 FYNNEI. V lost 3 bases, J lost 2 bases, and 10 bases lay in between. The CDR3 contains 15 residues. CDR3 nucleotide sequence: TGTGCCAGCAGTGATCCGGGGCCTAACACCGGGGAGCTGTTTTTT. This gives the protein CASSDPGPNTGELFF. Full variable domain (outside the CDR3, taken from reference TRBV2 and TRBJ2-2): EPEVTQTPSHQVTQMGQEVILRCVPISNHLYFYWYRQILGQKVEFLVSFYNNEISEKSEIFDDQFSVERPDGSNFTLKIRSTKLEDSAMYFCASSDPGPNTGELFFGEGSRLTVL.

The V and J genes are TRBV5-1 and TRBJ2-1; 10 bases fit TRBD2. Germline CDR1 is SGHRS and CDR2 is YFSETQ. V trimming: 3 bases; J trimming: 14 bases; junction bases outside the gene matches: 5. CDR3 length equals 12 residues. The CDR3 spells CASSSSSGSKFF. CDR3 coding DNA: TGCGCCAGCAGCTCCTCTAGCGGGAGTAAGTTCTTC.

The chain is built from TRBV29-1 and TRBJ1-1, with D uncertain. The CDR3 sequence is 14 residues long. The germline V and J ends were trimmed by 2 bases and 1 base, with 11 bases remaining between them. Germline V CDR1 and CDR2: SQVTM, ANQGSEA. CDR3 amino acids: CSVEMGRRNTEAFF. Here the CDR3 DNA reads TGCAGCGTTGAAATGGGGAGGCGGAACACTGAAGCTTTCTTT.

This clone appeared a single time. This chain links TRBV5-1 with TRBJ1-4; a weak D match, TRBD1 (6 bases). Germline V lookup: CDR1 SGHRS, CDR2 YFSETQ. Trimming pared 6 bases from V and 4 bases from J, leaving 16 bases between. The CDR3 length is 15 residues. This CDR3 reads CASKAAGEINEKLFF. The CDR3 bases are TGCGCCAGCAAAGCAGCAGGGGAAATTAATGAAAAACTGTTTTTT.

This sequence joins TRBV30 and TRBJ1-1; perhaps TRBD1 as D (6 bases). CDR1 is GTSNPN and CDR2 is SVGIG in the germline V gene (reference sequence). V dropped 4 bases and J dropped 0 bases, with 12 bases sitting between them. There are 14 residues in the CDR3. In nucleotides, the CDR3 is TGTGCCTGGATTAGTGGGACATTGAACACTGAAGCTTTCTTT. Protein sequence: CAWISGTLNTEAFF.

The chain employs TRBV6-4 and TRBJ1-2, with 12 bases identical to TRBD1. Germline V CDR1 and CDR2: MRHNA, SNTAGT. There are 13 residues in the CDR3. The V and J ends lost 6 bases and 8 bases, in that order; junction bases with no gene match: 4. For the CDR3, the DNA is TGTGCCAGCAGCGGGGACAGGGGGCTCGGCTACACCTTC. It encodes CASSGDRGLGYTF.

The V and J genes are TRBV18 and TRBJ2-3, with 10 bases that match TRBD2. V lost 3 bases and J lost 2; bases outside the gene matches: 5. CDR3 length: 16 amino acids. Germline CDR1 and CDR2: KGHSH and LQKENI. DNA of the CDR3: TGTGCCAGCTCACCGTTTAGCGGGGGGTCCACAGATACGCAGTATTTT. It translates to CASSPFSGGSTDTQYF.

The gene calls are TRBV5-1 and TRBJ2-3; tentative D call: TRBD2 (6 bases). The CDR3 is 15 residues long. V lost 4 bases to trimming and J lost 0 bases, with 12 bases between them. Germline assignment: CDR1 SGHRS and CDR2 YFSETQ. CDR3 sequence (DNA): TGCGCCAGCAGCCCTCTAGCGCTCAGCACAGATACGCAGTATTTT. It codes for CASSPLALSTDTQYF. The complete variable domain, with remaining parts taken from reference TRBV5-1 and TRBJ2-3, reads KAGVTQTPRYLIKTRGQQVTLSCSPISGHRSVSWYQQTPGQGLQFLFEYFSETQRNKGNFPGRFSGRQFSNSRSEMNVSTLELGDSALYLCASSPLALSTDTQYFGPGTRLTVL.